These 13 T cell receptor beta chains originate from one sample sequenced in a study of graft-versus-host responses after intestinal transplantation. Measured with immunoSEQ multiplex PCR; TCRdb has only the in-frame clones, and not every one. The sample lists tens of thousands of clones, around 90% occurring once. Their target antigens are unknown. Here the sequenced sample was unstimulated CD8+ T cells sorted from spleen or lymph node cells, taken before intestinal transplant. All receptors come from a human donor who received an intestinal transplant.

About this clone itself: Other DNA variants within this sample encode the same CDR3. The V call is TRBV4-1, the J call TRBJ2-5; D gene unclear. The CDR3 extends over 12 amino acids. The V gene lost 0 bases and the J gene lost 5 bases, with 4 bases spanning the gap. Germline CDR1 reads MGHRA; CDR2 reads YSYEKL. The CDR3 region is CASSQDLETQYF. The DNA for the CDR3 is TGCGCCAGCAGCCAAGACTTGGAGACCCAGTACTTC.

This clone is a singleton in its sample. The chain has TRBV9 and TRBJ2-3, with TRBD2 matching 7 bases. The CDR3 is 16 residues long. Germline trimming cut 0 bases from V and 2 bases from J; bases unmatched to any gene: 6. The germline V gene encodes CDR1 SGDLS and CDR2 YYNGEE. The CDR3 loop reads CASSVAGGGFTDTQYF. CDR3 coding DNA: TGTGCCAGCAGCGTAGCTGGCGGGGGATTCACAGATACGCAGTATTTT.

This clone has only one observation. The CDR3 DNA sequence: TGTGCCAGCAGTTTAGTAGCGGGAGGGCCCAACGAGCAGTACTTC. Amino acid sequence: CASSLVAGGPNEQYF. This sequence joins TRBV27 and TRBJ2-7, with 11 bases identical to TRBD2. The CDR3 covers 15 residues. Losses at the gene ends were 2 bases for V and 5 bases for J; bases not matched to a gene: 5. Per the germline V gene, CDR1 is MNHEY and CDR2 is SMNVEV (reference sequence).

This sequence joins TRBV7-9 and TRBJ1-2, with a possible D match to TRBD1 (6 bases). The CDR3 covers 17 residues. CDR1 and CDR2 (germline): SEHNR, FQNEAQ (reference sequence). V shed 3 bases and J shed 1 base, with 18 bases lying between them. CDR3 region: CASSFDPWTASNYGYTF. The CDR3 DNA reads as TGTGCCAGCAGCTTCGACCCCTGGACAGCCAGTAACTATGGCTACACCTTC.

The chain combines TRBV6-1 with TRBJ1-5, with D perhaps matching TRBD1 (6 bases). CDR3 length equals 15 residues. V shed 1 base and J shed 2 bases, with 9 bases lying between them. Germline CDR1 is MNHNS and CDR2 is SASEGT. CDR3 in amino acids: CASSEVAGGNQPQHF. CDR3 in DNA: TGTGCCAGCAGTGAAGTAGCAGGGGGCAATCAGCCCCAGCATTTT.

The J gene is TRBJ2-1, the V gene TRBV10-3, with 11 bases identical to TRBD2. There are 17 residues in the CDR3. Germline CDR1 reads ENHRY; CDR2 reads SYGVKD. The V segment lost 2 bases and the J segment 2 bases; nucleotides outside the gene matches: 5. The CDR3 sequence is CAISEEGLAEPYNEQFF. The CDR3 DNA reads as TGTGCCATCAGTGAGGAGGGACTAGCGGAGCCCTACAATGAGCAGTTCTTC.

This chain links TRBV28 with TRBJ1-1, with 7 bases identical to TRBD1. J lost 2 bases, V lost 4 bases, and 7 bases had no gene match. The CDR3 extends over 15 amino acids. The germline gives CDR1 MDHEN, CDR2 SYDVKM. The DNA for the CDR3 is TGTGCCAGCAGTTCACTACAGGGGACAAACACTGAAGCTTTCTTT. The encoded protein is CASSSLQGTNTEAFF. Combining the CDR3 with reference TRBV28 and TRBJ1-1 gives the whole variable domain DVKVTQSSRYLVKRTGEKVFLECVQDMDHENMFWYRQDPGLGLRLIYFSYDVKMKEKGDIPEGYSVSREKKERFSLILESASTNQTSMYLCASSSLQGTNTEAFFGQGTRLTVV.

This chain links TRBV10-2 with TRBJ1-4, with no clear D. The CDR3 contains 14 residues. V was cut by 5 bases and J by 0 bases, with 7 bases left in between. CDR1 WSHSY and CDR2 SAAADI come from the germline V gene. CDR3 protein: CASSLHPTNEKLFF. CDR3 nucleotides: TGCGCCAGCAGTTTACATCCAACTAATGAAAAACTGTTTTTT.

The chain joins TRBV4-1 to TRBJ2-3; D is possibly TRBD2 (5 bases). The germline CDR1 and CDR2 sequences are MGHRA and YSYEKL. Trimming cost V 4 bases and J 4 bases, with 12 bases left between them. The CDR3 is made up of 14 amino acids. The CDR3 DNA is TGCGCCAGCAGCCCCACGGGAAGGGCAGATACGCAGTATTTT. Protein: CASSPTGRADTQYF.

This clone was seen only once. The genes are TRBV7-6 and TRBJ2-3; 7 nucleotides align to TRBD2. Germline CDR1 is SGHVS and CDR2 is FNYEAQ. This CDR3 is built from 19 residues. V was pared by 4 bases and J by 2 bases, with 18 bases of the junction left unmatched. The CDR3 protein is CASSSPWGGSFRPTDTQYF. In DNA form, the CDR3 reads TGTGCCAGCAGCTCACCCTGGGGCGGGAGTTTTAGGCCCACAGATACGCAGTATTTT. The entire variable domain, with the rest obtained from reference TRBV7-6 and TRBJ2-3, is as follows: GAGVSQSPRYKVTKRGQDVALRCDPISGHVSLYWYRQALGQGPEFLTYFNYEAQQDKSGLPNDRFSAERPEGSISTLTIQRTEQRDSAMYRCASSSPWGGSFRPTDTQYFGPGTRLTVL.

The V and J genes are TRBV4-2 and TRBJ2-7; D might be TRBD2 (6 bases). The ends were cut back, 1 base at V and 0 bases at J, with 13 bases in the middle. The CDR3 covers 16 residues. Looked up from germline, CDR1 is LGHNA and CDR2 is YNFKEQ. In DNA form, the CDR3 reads TGTGCCAGCAGCCAAGGGGTTGGGACTCTCTCCTACGAGCAGTACTTC. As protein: CASSQGVGTLSYEQYF.

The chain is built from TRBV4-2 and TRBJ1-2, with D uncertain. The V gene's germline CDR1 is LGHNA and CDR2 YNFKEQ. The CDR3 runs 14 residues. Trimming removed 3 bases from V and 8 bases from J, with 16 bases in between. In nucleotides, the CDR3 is TGTGCCAGCAGCCACTCTCACGAGGGCCAGGGCTACACCTTC. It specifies CASSHSHEGQGYTF.

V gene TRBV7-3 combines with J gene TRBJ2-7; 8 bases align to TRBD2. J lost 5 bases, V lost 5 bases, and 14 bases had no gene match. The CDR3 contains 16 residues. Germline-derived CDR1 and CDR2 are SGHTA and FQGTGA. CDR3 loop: CASSPKPGTRVDEQYF. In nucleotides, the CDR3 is TGTGCCAGCAGCCCGAAACCGGGGACTAGAGTCGACGAGCAGTACTTC.